The next 14 T cell receptor beta chains were all read from a single sample in a study of T cell responses to AZD1222 COVID-19 vaccine (dated by TCRdb to the early 2020s). The protocol used for the library was the immunoSEQ multiplex PCR assay. TCRdb re-hosts the immuneACCESS table, in-frame sequences only. Its copies lack some clones; in the studies checked, an unresolved V gene accounts for under half of them, and the cause for the rest is not known. A total of 150,000 to 200,000 clones appear in this sample, approximately 95% of them only once. Around 4.3% of the sample belongs to the ten largest clones. The time point tag for this specimen amounts to: baseline before first vaccination. The material sequenced was peripheral blood, taken on day 0 of AZD1222 vaccination. The source of these receptors is an adult in good health.

V is TRBV3-1 (or the pseudogene TRBV3-2) and J is TRBJ2-2; D is unresolved. CDR3 length: 13 residues. Germline V gene lookup returns CDR1 LGHDT and CDR2 YNNKEL (reference sequence). The V end was cut by 2 bases, the J end by 6 bases, with 7 bases between. The CDR3 sequence: CASSQLYAGELFF. CDR3 DNA sequence: TGTGCCAGCAGCCAACTTTACGCCGGGGAGCTGTTTTTT.

The J gene is TRBJ2-2, the V gene TRBV5-1; 7 bases align to TRBD1. V shed 4 bases and J 1 base; nucleotides not matched to a gene: 4. The germline CDR1 and CDR2 sequences are SGHRS and YFSETQ. The CDR3 contains 15 residues. The CDR3 sequence is CASSPRTGNTGELFF. DNA of the CDR3: TGCGCCAGCAGCCCCAGGACAGGGAACACCGGGGAGCTGTTTTTT. Looking up the rest from reference TRBV5-1 and TRBJ2-2 gives the full variable domain: KAGVTQTPRYLIKTRGQQVTLSCSPISGHRSVSWYQQTPGQGLQFLFEYFSETQRNKGNFPGRFSGRQFSNSRSEMNVSTLELGDSALYLCASSPRTGNTGELFFGEGSRLTVL.

The J gene is TRBJ1-5, the V gene TRBV25-1, with D unclear. Trimming took off 4 bases at V and 0 bases at J, with 7 bases between the two ends. The CDR3 runs to 14 residues. The V gene's germline CDR1 is MGHDK and CDR2 SYGVNS. CDR3 sequence: CASSAFSSNQPQHF. The DNA for the CDR3 is TGTGCCAGCAGTGCATTCAGTAGCAATCAGCCCCAGCATTTT.

In this sample, this clone turned up once. CDR3 nucleotides: TGTGCCAGCCACTACAGGGGAACTGAAGCTTTCTTT. Its protein product is CASHYRGTEAFF. This chain connects TRBV6-5 to TRBJ1-1, with 7 bases matching TRBD1. The germline V gene has CDR1 MNHEY and CDR2 SVGAGI. The CDR3 sequence is 12 residues long. V shed 8 bases and J 5 bases; nucleotides not matched to a gene: 5.

V and J are TRBV18 and TRBJ1-1; D is undetermined. CDR3 length: 15 residues. Germline loops: CDR1 KGHSH, CDR2 LQKENI. Trimming removed 3 bases at V and 6 bases at J, with 17 bases between. The CDR3 nucleotides are TGTGCCAGCTCACCGATTATCGAGGGTTTCTCTGAAGCTTTCTTT. The encoded protein is CASSPIIEGFSEAFF.

V gene TRBV18 combines with J gene TRBJ2-6; D ambiguous. CDR3 length: 17 residues. The germline CDR1 and CDR2 sequences are KGHSH and LQKENI. V shed 5 bases and J shed 2 bases, with 16 bases lying between them. Here the CDR3 reads CASSSGGGTPGANVLTF. CDR3 DNA: TGTGCCAGCTCATCAGGTGGCGGAACCCCTGGGGCCAACGTCCTGACTTTC.

The J gene is TRBJ2-7, the V gene TRBV5-5; D perhaps matches TRBD1 (5 bases). Between the trimmed V and J ends, which lost 5 bases and 3 bases, there was a span of 18 bases. The length of the CDR3 is 15 residues. Germline V gene lookup returns CDR1 SGHKS and CDR2 YYEKEE (reference sequence). CDR3 protein: CASSPRTGLVYEQYF. DNA for the CDR3: TGTGCCAGCAGTCCAAGAACAGGCCTAGTCTACGAGCAGTACTTC.

The chain joins TRBV29-1 to TRBJ1-2; 9 bases match TRBD1. The ends lost 4 bases at V and 2 bases at J; junction bases unmatched: 2. Germline CDR1 and CDR2: SQVTM and ANQGSEA. CDR3 length equals 13 residues. Written as DNA, the CDR3 is TGCAGCGTTGGGGACAGGGCCAACTATGGCTACACCTTC. The encoded protein is CSVGDRANYGYTF.

CDR3 in DNA: TGTGCCACCAGTGATTCCGGGACCAACTATGGCTACACCTTC. Protein sequence: CATSDSGTNYGYTF. The chain couples TRBV24-1 to TRBJ1-2; maybe TRBD1 (5 bases). Deletions cut 2 bases from V and 2 bases from J, with 8 bases between. Germline CDR1 is KGHDR and CDR2 is SFDVKD. The CDR3 has 14 residues.

The chain combines TRBV6-4 with TRBJ1-5, with D maybe TRBD1 (5 bases). Germline V lookup: CDR1 MRHNA, CDR2 SNTAGT. This CDR3 region has 15 residues. V shed 3 bases and J shed 4 bases, with 13 bases lying between them. The CDR3 spells CASSETRALNQPQHF. The DNA for the CDR3 is TGTGCCAGCAGTGAAACCAGGGCGCTGAATCAGCCCCAGCATTTT.

The V call is TRBV12-5, the J call TRBJ2-7; TRBD1 is a possible D gene (5 bases). CDR3 length: 12 amino acids. V was trimmed by 8 bases and J by 3 bases, leaving 11 bases between them. CDR1 LGHNT and CDR2 FRNRAP come from the germline V gene. CDR3 loop: CASMPGIYEQYF. Written as DNA, the CDR3 is TGTGCTAGTATGCCAGGGATCTACGAGCAGTACTTC. The whole variable domain, remainder taken from reference TRBV12-5 and TRBJ2-7, is DARVTQTPRHKVTEMGQEVTMRCQPILGHNTVFWYRQTMMQGLELLAYFRNRAPLDDSGMPKDRFSAEMPDATLATLKIQPSEPRDSAVYFCASMPGIYEQYFGPGTRLTVT.

The chain couples TRBV6-5 to TRBJ2-5; D is perhaps TRBD2 (6 bases). The CDR3 extends over 16 amino acids. Trimming shortened V by 1 base and J by 6 bases, and 18 bases separated the two germline ends. Germline V gives CDR1 MNHEY, CDR2 SVGAGI. DNA for the CDR3: TGTGCCAGCAGTTACTTTACTGGGCCGGGGGTAAAGACCCAGTACTTC. This encodes CASSYFTGPGVKTQYF.

The chain joins TRBV11-2 to TRBJ1-2; the D is unclear. Trimming removed 10 bases from V and 6 bases from J, with 21 bases in between. This CDR3 is built from 14 residues. Germline loops: CDR1 SGHAT, CDR2 FQNNGV. The CDR3 sequence: CATWRAFKPHGYTF. DNA for the CDR3: TGTGCCACCTGGAGGGCCTTTAAACCCCATGGCTACACCTTC.

The chain joins TRBV6-5 to TRBJ2-7; D is undetermined. V was trimmed by 5 bases and J by 5 bases, leaving 13 bases between them. CDR3 length: 13 residues. Germline CDR1 reads MNHEY; CDR2 reads SVGAGI. The CDR3 loop reads CASSQPWSDEQYF. CDR3 coding DNA: TGTGCCAGCAGTCAGCCCTGGTCCGACGAGCAGTACTTC.